The 2 T cell receptor beta chains presented below share a single source sample, sequenced in a study of control samples from healthy donors and cancer patients. This table comes from immunoSEQ multiplex PCR, and its TCRdb copy is limited to in-frame clones, with some not included. This sample has over 10,000 clones, with 85% to 95% found just once. Specimen: PBMCs. The receptor source for this set is a man aged 80 or over with lung cancer.

V usage is TRBV27 and J usage is TRBJ1-1; D ambiguous. The CDR3 contains 14 residues. V was trimmed by 6 bases and J by 0 bases, leaving 11 bases between them. The germline gives CDR1 MNHEY, CDR2 SMNVEV (reference sequence). The CDR3 loop reads CASSLNSMNTEAFF. Written as DNA, the CDR3 is TGTGCCAGCAGCCTAAACAGCATGAACACTGAAGCTTTCTTT.

The V and J genes are TRBV19 and TRBJ2-7; unclear D gene. CDR3 length equals 15 residues. CDR1 is LNHDA, CDR2 SQIVND, per germline (reference sequence). The germline V and J ends were trimmed by 4 bases and 2 bases, with 15 bases remaining between them. CDR3 loop: CASSTIRAEAYEQYF. CDR3 bases: TGTGCCAGTAGTACGATCCGAGCCGAGGCCTACGAGCAGTACTTC.